The 28 T cell receptor beta chains reported below all come from one sample, sequenced in a study of human T cells and chemical hapten exposure. Time point here: patch test 2, 6 weeks after DPC sensitization. Indicated treatment: therapeutic diphenylcyclopropenone sensitization with weekly scalp DPC. TCRdb redid the calling of the RACE reads with MiXCR, one entry per CDR3 protein. The sample has about 96,000 distinct CDR3 sequences; 9.3% are singletons. Material: whole blood, obtained in connection with sensitization to the hapten diphenylcyclopropenone (DPC). The source is a woman aged 40 to 49 with alopecia areata. Some clones in this sample may be carry-over from other donors' samples.

The chain employs TRBV15 and TRBJ2-7, with D possibly TRBD1 on 6 matching bases. V was shortened by 4 bases and J by 1 base, with 8 bases between the two germline ends. This CDR3 is built from 13 residues. The V gene's germline CDR1 is LNHNV and CDR2 YYDKDF (reference sequence). The CDR3 is CATSIDRSYEQYF. The CDR3 region has the DNA TGTGCCACCAGCATTGACAGGTCCTACGAGCAGTACTTC.

On this clonotype itself: The conserved final phenylalanine or tryptophan is absent from the CDR3, which likely points to a read error. The rearrangement uses TRBV27 and TRBJ2-3; D unresolved. This CDR3 has 15 amino acids. Trimming shortened V by 0 bases and J by 0 bases, and 7 bases separated the two germline ends. Per germline, CDR1 MNHEY and CDR2 SMNVEV (reference sequence). This CDR3 is CASSLSLLSTDTQYL. In DNA form, the CDR3 reads TGTGCCAGCAGTTTATCACTATTGAGCACAGATACGCAGTATTTA.

This clonotype was counted ten times or more. The chain combines TRBV12-3 or TRBV12-4 with TRBJ2-1, with 9 bases aligning to TRBD2. This CDR3 spans 17 amino acids. J lost 3 bases, V lost 1 base, and 7 bases had no gene match. The CDR3 region is CASSLEGGRANYNEQFF. CDR3 nucleotide sequence: TGTGCCAGCAGTTTAGAGGGCGGGAGGGCCAACTACAATGAGCAGTTCTTC.

This clonotype was detected only a few times. The rearrangement links TRBV27 to TRBJ2-7, with TRBD2 identical over 10 bases. Losses at the gene ends were 6 bases for V and 2 bases for J; bases not matched to a gene: 1. The length of the CDR3 is 13 residues. Germline V gene sequence: CDR1 MNHEY, CDR2 SMNVEV (reference sequence). The CDR3 reads CASRSGRAYEQYF. The CDR3 nucleotides are TGTGCCAGCAGGAGCGGGAGGGCCTACGAGCAGTACTTC.

CDR3 protein: CSPVMTVNTEAFF. The CDR3 nucleotides read TGCAGTCCGGTAATGACCGTAAACACTGAAGCTTTCTTT. This chain connects TRBV20-1 to TRBJ1-1; the D is unclear. CDR1 is DFQATT and CDR2 is SNEGSKA in the germline V gene (reference sequence). The V gene lost 8 bases and the J gene lost 2 bases, with 15 bases spanning the gap. The length of the CDR3 is 13 residues.

There are many counts of this clonotype. The chain's CDR3 is CSAVPDTGELFF. The CDR3 bases are TGCAGTGCGGTACCTGACACCGGGGAGCTGTTTTTT. This rearrangement joins TRBV20-1 to TRBJ2-2; D is uncertain. CDR3 size: 12 residues. CDR1 is DFQATT and CDR2 is SNEGSKA in the germline V gene (reference sequence). Deletions cut 6 bases from V and 3 bases from J, with 8 bases between.

This clonotype was seen ten or more times. The chain uses TRBV4-1 and TRBJ1-2; 9 bases align to TRBD1. The CDR3 is made up of 15 amino acids. The V gene end was trimmed by 2 bases and the J gene end by 4 bases; junction bases not matched to a gene: 5. The germline gives CDR1 MGHRA, CDR2 YSYEKL. CDR3 in DNA: TGCGCCAGCAGCCAAAACAGGGGGCCAAGCTATGGCTACACCTTC. This sequence encodes CASSQNRGPSYGYTF.

This clonotype occurred many times. This chain links TRBV19 with TRBJ1-5; D remains unclear. The V gene lost 4 bases and the J gene lost 5 bases, with 9 bases spanning the gap. The CDR3 covers 13 residues. CDR1 LNHDA and CDR2 SQIVND come from the germline V gene (reference sequence). The CDR3 reads CASSTGTDQPQHF. The DNA for the CDR3 is TGTGCCAGTAGTACCGGAACAGATCAGCCCCAGCATTTT.

In this sample, this clonotype turned up many times. The chain has TRBV4-1 and TRBJ2-7; 10 nucleotides align to TRBD2. The CDR3 loop spans 15 amino acids. The germline V gene has CDR1 MGHRA and CDR2 YSYEKL. Losses at the gene ends were 5 bases for V and 3 bases for J; bases not matched to a gene: 7. CDR3 sequence: CASSETSGSFYEQYF. CDR3 in DNA: TGCGCCAGCAGCGAGACTAGCGGGTCCTTCTACGAGCAGTACTTC.

The V and J genes are TRBV6-5 and TRBJ2-7; D tentatively fits TRBD1 or TRBD2 (5 bases each). The CDR3 loop spans 16 amino acids. V gave up 6 bases and J gave up 7 bases, with 25 bases separating them. Germline V lookup: CDR1 MNHEY, CDR2 SVGAGI. CDR3 residues: CASSSTGAASTHEQYF. In DNA, the CDR3 is TGTGCCAGCAGCTCCACCGGGGCAGCCTCTACACATGAGCAGTACTTC.

This clonotype turned up a few times. This chain uses TRBV19 with TRBJ2-2, with D uncertain. The ends were cut back, 2 bases at V and 2 bases at J, with 12 bases in the middle. Germline V gene data show CDR1 as LNHDA and CDR2 as SQIVND (reference sequence). There are 16 residues in the CDR3. This CDR3 reads CASSITLLTNTGELFF. CDR3 bases: TGTGCCAGTAGTATAACCCTCCTCACTAACACCGGGGAGCTGTTTTTT.

The J gene is TRBJ2-6, the V gene TRBV4-3; no clear D gene. CDR1 is LGHNA, CDR2 YSLEER, per germline. The CDR3 is made up of 18 amino acids. V lost 0 bases to trimming and J lost 2 bases, with 14 bases between them. DNA for the CDR3: TGCGCCAGCAGCCAAGATAGGAACCTACGAGCTGGGGCCAACGTCCTGACTTTC. Translated, it gives CASSQDRNLRAGANVLTF.

This clonotype came up many times. The V gene is TRBV24-1, the J gene TRBJ1-5; D unresolved. The CDR3 has 16 amino acids. V lost 2 bases and J 0 bases, leaving 10 bases between the germline ends. The germline gives CDR1 KGHDR, CDR2 SFDVKD. CDR3 nucleotide sequence: TGTGCCACCAGTGATTCGGGCAGTTATAGCAATCAGCCCCAGCATTTT. This translates into CATSDSGSYSNQPQHF.

This clonotype was observed at least ten times. The chain carries TRBV7-3 and TRBJ2-5; perhaps TRBD2 as D (5 bases). This CDR3 contains 15 residues. V shed 2 bases and J shed 0 bases, with 10 bases lying between them. Looked up from germline, CDR1 is SGHTA and CDR2 is FQGTGA. This chain's CDR3 is CASSLQGGYQETQYF. CDR3 DNA: TGTGCCAGCAGCTTACAAGGCGGGTACCAAGAGACCCAGTACTTC.

This clonotype has just a few counts. The V and J genes are TRBV7-9 and TRBJ2-7, with 7 nucleotides matching TRBD2. J was trimmed by 2 bases and V by 10 bases; bases with no gene match: 11. Per the germline V gene, CDR1 is SEHNR and CDR2 is FQNEAQ (reference sequence). The CDR3 loop spans 14 amino acids. The CDR3 region is CATAWAGATYEQYF. As DNA, the CDR3 is TGTGCCACCGCTTGGGCGGGAGCCACCTACGAGCAGTACTTC.

This clonotype was detected only a few times. This chain joins TRBV20-1 and TRBJ2-3; D gene uncertain. From germline, CDR1 is DFQATT and CDR2 SNEGSKA (reference sequence). V gave up 7 bases and J gave up 2 bases, with 10 bases separating them. The CDR3 length is 12 residues. CDR3 in DNA: TGCAGTGGCGTGGAAACCACAGATACGCAGTATTTT. Translating it yields CSGVETTDTQYF.

The chain joins TRBV7-9 to TRBJ1-4, with unresolved D. V lost 1 base and J 5 bases, leaving 14 bases between the germline ends. This CDR3 region has 16 residues. Germline V gene data show CDR1 as SEHNR and CDR2 as FQNEAQ (reference sequence). The CDR3 here is CASSLGSPSWNEKLFF. The CDR3 DNA sequence: TGTGCCAGCAGCTTAGGGTCCCCATCGTGGAATGAAAAACTGTTTTTT. The complete variable domain, with remaining parts taken from reference TRBV7-9 and TRBJ1-4, reads DTGVSQNPRHKITKRGQNVTFRCDPISEHNRLYWYRQTLGQGPEFLTYFQNEAQLEKSRLLSDRFSAERPKGSFSTLEIQRTEQGDSAMYLCASSLGSPSWNEKLFFGSGTQLSVL.

There are a few counts of this clonotype. This sequence joins TRBV18 and TRBJ1-1, with D unresolved. The CDR3 is made up of 13 amino acids. V shed 2 bases and J shed 1 base, with 5 bases lying between them. Per the germline V gene, CDR1 is KGHSH and CDR2 is LQKENI. CDR3 in amino acids: CASSPASNTEAFF. The CDR3 coding sequence is TGTGCCAGCTCACCAGCCTCGAACACTGAAGCTTTCTTT. Complete variable domain (other parts from reference TRBV18 and TRBJ1-1): NAGVMQNPRHLVRRRGQEARLRCSPMKGHSHVYWYRQLPEEGLKFMVYLQKENIIDESGMPKERFSAEFPKEGPSILRIQQVVRGDSAAYFCASSPASNTEAFFGQGTRLTVV.

This clonotype occurred many times. This chain links TRBV6-5 with TRBJ2-7, with 12 bases lining up with TRBD2. Trimming cost V 7 bases and J 3 bases; bases outside gene matches: 13. CDR3 length: 17 amino acids. Germline V gives CDR1 MNHEY, CDR2 SVGAGI. CDR3 loop: CASTLNVRTSGNYEQYF. CDR3 nucleotide sequence: TGTGCCAGCACCCTCAACGTGCGGACTAGCGGGAACTACGAGCAGTACTTC.

The chain employs TRBV28 and TRBJ2-1, with a possible D match to TRBD1 (5 bases). Germline CDR1 and CDR2: MDHEN and SYDVKM. V was trimmed by 5 bases and J by 2 bases, leaving 10 bases between them. The CDR3 consists of 14 residues. The CDR3 coding sequence is TGTGCCAGCAGTCTCCAGGGAACCTACAATGAGCAGTTCTTC. Residues: CASSLQGTYNEQFF.

This clonotype was observed many times. The rearrangement joins TRBV5-6 to TRBJ1-1; weak D call: TRBD1 (5 bases). The CDR3 runs to 13 residues. V lost 1 base to trimming and J lost 11 bases, with 15 bases between them. CDR1 SGHDT and CDR2 YYEEEE come from the germline V gene. The CDR3 DNA sequence: TGTGCCAGCAGCTTGTGGCCGGGGCGGTTGGCTTTCTTT. It is translated as CASSLWPGRLAFF.

This clonotype was found many times. This chain joins TRBV6-5 and TRBJ2-7, with 12 positions matching TRBD2. The CDR3 loop spans 16 amino acids. The germline gives CDR1 MNHEY, CDR2 SVGAGI. Losses at the gene ends were 5 bases for V and 7 bases for J; bases not matched to a gene: 12. The CDR3 nucleotides read TGTGCCAGCAGTCCACCTAGCGGGAGGGCCAGGAGGGAGCAGTACTTC. Its protein product is CASSPPSGRARREQYF.

This clonotype appeared many times. The chain carries TRBV29-1 and TRBJ2-7, with a possible D match to TRBD2 (6 bases). Germline lookup yields CDR1 SQVTM and CDR2 ANQGSEA. V was clipped by 7 bases and J by 6 bases, with 19 bases between them. This CDR3 contains 13 residues. Written as DNA, the CDR3 is TGCAGCGCCGCGGAGCAGACTAGAGGCGAGCAGTACTTC. The encoded protein is CSAAEQTRGEQYF.

The rearrangement uses TRBV9 and TRBJ2-7; D not certain. Between the trimmed V and J ends, which lost 2 bases and 2 bases, there was a span of 11 bases. The CDR3 runs to 14 residues. Germline V lookup: CDR1 SGDLS, CDR2 YYNGEE. Here the CDR3 DNA reads TGTGCCAGCAGCGTGGCACAGATGCCCTACGAGCAGTACTTC. It codes for CASSVAQMPYEQYF.

This clonotype was counted at least ten times. The V call is TRBV29-1, the J call TRBJ1-3, with D hard to call. Germline loops: CDR1 SQVTM, CDR2 ANQGSEA. The CDR3 spans 15 residues. V dropped 0 bases and J dropped 6 bases, with 15 bases sitting between them. The CDR3 DNA reads as TGCAGCGTTGAAGACCACACGGGGTGGGCAAACACCATATATTTT. It codes for CSVEDHTGWANTIYF.

This chain links TRBV6-1 with TRBJ1-5; unclear D gene. The V end lost 2 bases, the J end lost 5 bases, and 7 bases lay between the germline ends. This CDR3 spans 13 amino acids. Germline V gene data show CDR1 as MNHNS and CDR2 as SASEGT. CDR3 region: CASSETSYQPQHF. The CDR3 nucleotides are TGTGCCAGCAGTGAAACGAGTTATCAGCCCCAGCATTTT.

This clonotype was counted only a few times. The CDR3 DNA follows: TGTGCCAGCAGTTACGTTGGTTCGAGCTCCTACGAGCAGTACTTC. It encodes CASSYVGSSSYEQYF. The chain combines TRBV6-6 with TRBJ2-7; D is undetermined. The CDR3 length is 15 residues. Germline CDR1 and CDR2: MNHNY and SVGAGI (reference sequence). The V and J ends lost 2 bases and 0 bases respectively, with 11 bases between them.

This chain connects TRBV6-5 to TRBJ2-2; 8 positions agree with TRBD2. V lost 2 bases, J lost 3 bases, and 5 bases stayed unmatched. Germline loops: CDR1 MNHEY, CDR2 SVGAGI. This CDR3 has 16 residues. The CDR3 spells CASSYGHGGDTGELFF. The CDR3 DNA reads as TGTGCCAGCAGTTACGGGCACGGGGGGGACACCGGGGAGCTGTTTTTT.